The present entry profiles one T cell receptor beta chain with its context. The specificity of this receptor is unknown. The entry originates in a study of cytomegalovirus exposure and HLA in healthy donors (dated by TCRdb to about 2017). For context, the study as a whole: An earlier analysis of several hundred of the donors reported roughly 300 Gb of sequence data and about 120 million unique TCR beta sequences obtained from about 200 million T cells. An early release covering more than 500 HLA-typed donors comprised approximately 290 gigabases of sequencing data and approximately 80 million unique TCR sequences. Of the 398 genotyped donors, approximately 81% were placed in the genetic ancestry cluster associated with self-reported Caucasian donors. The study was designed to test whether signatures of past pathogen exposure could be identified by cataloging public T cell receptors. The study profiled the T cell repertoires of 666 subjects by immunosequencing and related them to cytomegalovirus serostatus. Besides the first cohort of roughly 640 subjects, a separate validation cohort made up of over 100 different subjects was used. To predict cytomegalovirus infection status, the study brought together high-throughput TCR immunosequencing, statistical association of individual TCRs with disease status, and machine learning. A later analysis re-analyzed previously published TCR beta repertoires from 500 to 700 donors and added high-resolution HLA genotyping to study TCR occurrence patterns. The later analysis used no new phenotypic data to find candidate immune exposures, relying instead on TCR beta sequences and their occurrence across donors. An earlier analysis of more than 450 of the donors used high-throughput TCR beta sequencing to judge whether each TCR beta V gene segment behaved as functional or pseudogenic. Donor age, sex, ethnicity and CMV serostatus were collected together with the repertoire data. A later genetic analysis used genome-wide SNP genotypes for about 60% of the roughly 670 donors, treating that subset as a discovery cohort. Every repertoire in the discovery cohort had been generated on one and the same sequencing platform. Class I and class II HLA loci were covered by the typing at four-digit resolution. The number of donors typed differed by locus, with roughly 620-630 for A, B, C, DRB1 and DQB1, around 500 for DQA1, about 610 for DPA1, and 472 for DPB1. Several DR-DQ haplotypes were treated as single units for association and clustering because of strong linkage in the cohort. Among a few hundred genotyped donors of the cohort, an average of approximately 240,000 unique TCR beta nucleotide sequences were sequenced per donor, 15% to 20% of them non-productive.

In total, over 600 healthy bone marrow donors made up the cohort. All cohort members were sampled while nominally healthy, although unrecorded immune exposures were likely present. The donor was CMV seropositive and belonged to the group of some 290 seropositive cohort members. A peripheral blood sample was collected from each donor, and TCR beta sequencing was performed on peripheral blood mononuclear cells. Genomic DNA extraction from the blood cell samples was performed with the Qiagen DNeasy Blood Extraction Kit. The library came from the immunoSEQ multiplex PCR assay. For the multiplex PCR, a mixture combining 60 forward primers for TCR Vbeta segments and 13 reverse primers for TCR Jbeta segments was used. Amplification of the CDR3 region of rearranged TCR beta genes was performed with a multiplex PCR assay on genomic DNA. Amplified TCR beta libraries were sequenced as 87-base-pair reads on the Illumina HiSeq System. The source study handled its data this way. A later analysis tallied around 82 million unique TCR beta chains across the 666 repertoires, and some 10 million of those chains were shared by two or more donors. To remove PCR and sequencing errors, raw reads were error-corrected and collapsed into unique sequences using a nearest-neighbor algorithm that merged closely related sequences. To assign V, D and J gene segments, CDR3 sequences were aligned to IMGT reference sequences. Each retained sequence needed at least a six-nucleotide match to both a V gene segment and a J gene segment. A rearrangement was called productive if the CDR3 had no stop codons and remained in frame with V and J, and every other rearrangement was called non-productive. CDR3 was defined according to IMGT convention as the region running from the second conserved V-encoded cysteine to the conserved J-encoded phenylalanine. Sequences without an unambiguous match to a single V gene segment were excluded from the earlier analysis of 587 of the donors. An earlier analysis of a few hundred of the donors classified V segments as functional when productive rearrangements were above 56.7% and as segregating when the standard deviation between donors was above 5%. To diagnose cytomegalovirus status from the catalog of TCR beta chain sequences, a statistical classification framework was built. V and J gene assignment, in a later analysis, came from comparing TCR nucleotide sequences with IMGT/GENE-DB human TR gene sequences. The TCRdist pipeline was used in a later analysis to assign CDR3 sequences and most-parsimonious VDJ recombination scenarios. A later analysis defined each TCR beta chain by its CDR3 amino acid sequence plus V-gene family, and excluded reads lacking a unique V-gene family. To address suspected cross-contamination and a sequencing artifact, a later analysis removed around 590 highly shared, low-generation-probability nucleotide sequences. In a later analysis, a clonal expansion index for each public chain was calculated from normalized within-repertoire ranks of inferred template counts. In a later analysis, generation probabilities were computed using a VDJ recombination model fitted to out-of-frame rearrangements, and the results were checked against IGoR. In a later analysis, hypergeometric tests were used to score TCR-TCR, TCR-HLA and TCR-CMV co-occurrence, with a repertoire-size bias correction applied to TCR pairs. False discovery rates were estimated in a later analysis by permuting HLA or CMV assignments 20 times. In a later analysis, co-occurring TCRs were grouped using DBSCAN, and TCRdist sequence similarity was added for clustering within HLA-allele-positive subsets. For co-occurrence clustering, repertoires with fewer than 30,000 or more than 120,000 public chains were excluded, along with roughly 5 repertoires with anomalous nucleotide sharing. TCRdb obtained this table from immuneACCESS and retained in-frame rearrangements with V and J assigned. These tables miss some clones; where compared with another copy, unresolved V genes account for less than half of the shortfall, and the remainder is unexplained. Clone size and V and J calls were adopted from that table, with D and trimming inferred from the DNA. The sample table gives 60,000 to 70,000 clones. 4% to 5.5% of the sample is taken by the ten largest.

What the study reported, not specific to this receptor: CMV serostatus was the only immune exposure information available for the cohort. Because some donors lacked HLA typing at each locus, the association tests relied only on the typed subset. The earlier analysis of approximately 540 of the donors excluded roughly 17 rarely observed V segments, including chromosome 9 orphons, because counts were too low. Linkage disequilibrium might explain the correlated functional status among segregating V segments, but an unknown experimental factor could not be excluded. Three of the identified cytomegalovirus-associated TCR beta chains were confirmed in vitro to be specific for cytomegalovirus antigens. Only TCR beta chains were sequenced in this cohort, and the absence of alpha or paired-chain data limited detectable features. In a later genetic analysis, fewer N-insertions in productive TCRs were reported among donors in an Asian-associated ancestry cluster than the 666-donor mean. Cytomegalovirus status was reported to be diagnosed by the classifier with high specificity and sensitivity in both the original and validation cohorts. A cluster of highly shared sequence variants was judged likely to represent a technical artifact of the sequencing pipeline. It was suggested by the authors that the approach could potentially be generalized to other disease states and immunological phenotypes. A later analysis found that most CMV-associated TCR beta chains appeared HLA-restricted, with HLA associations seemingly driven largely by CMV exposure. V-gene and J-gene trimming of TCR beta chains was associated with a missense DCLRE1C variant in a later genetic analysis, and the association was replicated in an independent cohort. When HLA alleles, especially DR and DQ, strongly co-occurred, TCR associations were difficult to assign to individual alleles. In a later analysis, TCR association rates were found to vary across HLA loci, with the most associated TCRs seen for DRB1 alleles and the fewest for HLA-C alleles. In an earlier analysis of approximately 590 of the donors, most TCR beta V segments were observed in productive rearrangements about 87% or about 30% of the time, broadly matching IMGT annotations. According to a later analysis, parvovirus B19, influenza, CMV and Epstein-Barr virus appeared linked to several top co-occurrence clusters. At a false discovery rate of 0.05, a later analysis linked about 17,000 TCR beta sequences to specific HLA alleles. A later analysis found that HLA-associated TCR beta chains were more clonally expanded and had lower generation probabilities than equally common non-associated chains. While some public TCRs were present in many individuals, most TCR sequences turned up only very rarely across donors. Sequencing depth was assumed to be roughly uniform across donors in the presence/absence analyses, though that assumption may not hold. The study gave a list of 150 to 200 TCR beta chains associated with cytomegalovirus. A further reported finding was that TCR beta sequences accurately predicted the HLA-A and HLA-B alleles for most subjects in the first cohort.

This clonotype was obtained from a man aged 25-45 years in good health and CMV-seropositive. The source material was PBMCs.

The nucleotide sequence reads TGTGCCTGGAGTGTAGGTCTAGGGGTAAAAGAGCAGTACTTC. Its amino acids are CAWSVGLGVKEQYF. The rearranged chain carries TRBV30 and TRBJ2-7; perhaps TRBD1 is the D gene, with 5 bases matching. V and J are truncated by 0 bases and 7 bases respectively, leaving an intervening sequence of 16 bases. The CDR3 starts with the cysteine, ends with the phenylalanine, and has 14 residues. The read is trimmed to its CDR3 DNA, 42 bases read in frame from base 1. CDR1 and CDR2, looked up from the germline V gene (reference sequence), are GTSNPN and SVGIG.